The rows below give T cell receptor beta chains drawn from one sample of a study of regulatory T cells in long-lasting Graves disease. TCRdb redid the calling of the multiplex PCR reads with MiXCR, one entry per CDR3 protein. The table lists roughly 510,000 distinct CDR3 sequences, 15% to 20% of them singletons. These data also featured in a second study, about T cells in Graves' hyperthyroidism and ophthalmopathy.

This sample comprised peripheral blood mononuclear cells (PBMCs), obtained at new diagnosis, from a patient treated with antithyroid drugs. Receptors originate from a man between 18 and 35 years old with Graves disease. Each CDR3 is given with its conserved first and last residue. Each record gives: J gene, clone size, V gene, D gene, CDR3 protein. D genes are given only for firm matches. Size is omitted from some rows. Given values are once, few, many or a class for expanded clones.

>TRBJ2-3|many|TRBV3-1|NA
CASSQEPPGAITDTQYF
>TRBJ2-7|NA|TRBV10-3|NA
CAIGDIHEQYF
>TRBJ2-7|many|TRBV7-2|TRBD1
CASSSKGTGGPYEQYF
>TRBJ2-5|NA|TRBV20-1|TRBD2
CSARRLAGAWETQYF
>TRBJ2-2|NA|TRBV25-1|TRBD1
CASSSRGFGGELFF
>TRBJ1-4|many|TRBV28|NA
CASLGRDEKLFF
>TRBJ1-2|many|TRBV27|NA
CASSSQGGYGYTF
>TRBJ2-1|few|TRBV20-1|NA
CSARKVGSSYNEQFF
>TRBJ2-1|few|TRBV24-1|TRBD1
CATSDTGTGAYNEQFF
>TRBJ2-2|NA|TRBV11-2|TRBD2
CASRAGGLADAGELFF
>TRBJ1-5|many|TRBV6-1|NA
CASSEVHGRSNQPQHF
>TRBJ1-1|many|TRBV7-9|NA
CASIELGENTEAFF
>TRBJ1-2|NA|TRBV19|TRBD1
CASSIAGGNYGYTF
>TRBJ2-1|few|TRBV5-4|TRBD2
CASSTSGSGTFYNEQFF
>TRBJ2-7|many|TRBV7-8|NA
CASSLSIAYEQYF
>TRBJ1-1|many|TRBV10-3|TRBD1
CAIRGTGSSDTEAFF
>TRBJ2-1|NA|TRBV5-1|NA
CASSSPQGGDNEQFF
>TRBJ1-1|NA|TRBV6-5|NA
CASSYSTGEAFF
>TRBJ2-1|many|TRBV12-3/TRBV12-4|NA
CASSVRRIYNEQFF
>TRBJ1-2|NA|TRBV4-1|NA
CASSQDGSGYGYTF
>TRBJ2-7|few|TRBV6-1|NA
CASSLGPSQYF
>TRBJ2-5|NA|TRBV25-1|TRBD2
CASSSRERETQYF
>TRBJ2-7|few|TRBV28|TRBD2
CASSSLAGGPTYEQYF
>TRBJ1-6|NA|TRBV28|NA
CASSLSLSSYNSPLHF
>TRBJ2-7|many|TRBV7-2|TRBD2
CASSLAFRLAGGPIEQYF
>TRBJ2-1|NA|TRBV20-1|NA
CSARPYNEQFF
>TRBJ2-3|many|TRBV10-3|TRBD2
CAIKSATSGSTDTQYF
>TRBJ1-1|few|TRBV4-1|NA
CASRPVQGLMNTEAFF
>TRBJ2-7|many|TRBV7-9|TRBD1
CASSAQQGQASYEQYF
>TRBJ2-1|many|TRBV6-2/TRBV6-3|NA
CASIPSRLSPIHEQFF
>TRBJ2-7|many|TRBV27|NA
CASSSAHYEQYF
>TRBJ2-1|NA|TRBV14|TRBD2
CASSQFKREGRKFF
>TRBJ2-5|NA|TRBV5-1|TRBD1
CASSIRDRGRETQYF
>TRBJ2-7|many|TRBV12-5|NA
CASGLGRNEQYF
>TRBJ1-2|NA|TRBV20-1|TRBD1
CSAKRSGTGNYGYTF
>TRBJ1-4|few|TRBV25-1|NA
CASGIGISTNEKLFF
>TRBJ1-5|many|TRBV12-3/TRBV12-4|NA
CASSLSIDNQPQHF
>TRBJ1-2|NA|TRBV5-1|NA
CASSLAADANDYGYTF
>TRBJ2-3|many|TRBV28|NA
CASSIRTGRTDTQYF
>TRBJ2-1|many|TRBV20-1|TRBD2
CTTGTSGMDEQFF
>TRBJ2-1|many|TRBV2|TRBD2
CASSGLAGEQFF
>TRBJ1-2|NA|TRBV19|TRBD1
CASSPGGEMGGYTF
>TRBJ2-5|NA|TRBV3-1|NA
CASSQEGGAVETQYF
>TRBJ2-7|NA|TRBV4-1|NA
CASSQGTSFSYEQYF
>TRBJ2-7|few|TRBV27|NA
CASSPPDRSSYEQYF
>TRBJ2-7|few|TRBV5-4|TRBD1
CASSWTGSSYEQYF
>TRBJ1-2|NA|TRBV9|NA
CASSSTDLAGGYTF
>TRBJ2-3|NA|TRBV7-9|NA
CASSPASGTDTQYF
>TRBJ2-4|few|TRBV20-1|NA
CSASLPGAKNIQYF
>TRBJ1-2|NA|TRBV20-1|NA
CSARERNENYGYTF
>TRBJ2-2|many|TRBV28|TRBD2
CASSFPGLAASGELFF
>TRBJ2-3|many|TRBV18|TRBD1
CASSPSFQGARADTQYF
>TRBJ1-1|NA|TRBV7-8|NA
CASSRDTLTGAEAFF
>TRBJ2-5|few|TRBV7-6|TRBD2
CASSLVPGLAGAPGTQYF
>TRBJ1-2|NA|TRBV9|TRBD1
CASSGGNRGNYGYTF
>TRBJ2-6|NA|TRBV29-1|NA
CSLPKVSGANVLTF
>TRBJ2-7|few|TRBV2|NA
CASSRKGNLEQYF
>TRBJ2-2|NA|TRBV5-1|TRBD2
CASSTGLANTGELFF
>TRBJ2-3|NA|TRBV6-2/TRBV6-3|TRBD2
CATASGMFTDTQYF
>TRBJ1-1|NA|TRBV7-3|NA
CASSVAGATEAFF